A selection of T cell receptor beta chains follows, all from one sample in a study of cytomegalovirus exposure and HLA in healthy donors. Clones were sequenced by immunoSEQ multiplex PCR, and TCRdb holds only the in-frame ones, with some missing. The table includes 76,000 or so clones, approximately 94% detected once. Material: PBMCs. These receptors were obtained from a woman younger than 30 in good health and CMV-seropositive. The CDR3 runs from the conserved cysteine through the conserved F or W. A D gene is named only where the DNA matches it firmly. A clone size is listed for some rows: how often the clone was seen (once, few, many), or a class if it is expanded.

size | J | V | D | CDR3 | DNA
NA | TRBJ2-1 | TRBV4-3 | NA | CASSQIGGENEQFF | TGCGCCAGCAGCCAAATAGGGGGTGAGAATGAGCAGTTCTTC
NA | TRBJ2-7 | TRBV28 | NA | CASSPGGGDSYEQYF | TGTGCCAGCAGCCCAGGAGGGGGGGACTCCTACGAGCAGTACTTC
few | TRBJ1-2 | TRBV4-3 | TRBD1 | CASSQDSGQGYGYTF | TGCGCCAGCAGCCAAGATTCGGGACAGGGCTATGGCTACACCTTC
NA | TRBJ2-2 | TRBV10-3 | NA | CATRDGGDTGELFF | TGTGCCACTCGGGACGGGGGAGACACCGGGGAGCTGTTTTTT
NA | TRBJ1-3 | TRBV4-1 | NA | CASSQGWSRSGNTIYF | TGCGCCAGCAGCCAAGGCTGGAGTCGATCTGGAAACACCATATATTTT
NA | TRBJ2-1 | TRBV4-1 | NA | CASSPSHSSYNEQFF | TGCGCCAGCAGTCCCTCGCATAGCTCCTACAATGAGCAGTTCTTC
once | TRBJ1-1 | TRBV19 | TRBD1 | CASSTRGLNTEAFF | TGTGCCAGTAGTACCAGGGGGCTGAACACTGAAGCTTTCTTT
once | TRBJ2-7 | TRBV19 | TRBD2 | CASSTPGRETNYEQYF | TGTGCCAGTAGTACCCCGGGGCGGGAGACAAACTACGAGCAGTACTTC
NA | TRBJ1-2 | TRBV29-1 | TRBD1 | CSAWDRGFYTF | TGCAGCGCTTGGGACAGGGGGTTCTACACCTTC
once | TRBJ2-1 | TRBV7-7 | TRBD2 | CASSLDGGEQFF | TGTGCCAGCAGCTTAGACGGGGGGGAGCAGTTCTTC
NA | TRBJ1-1 | TRBV5-4 | TRBD1 | CASSRIPDRANTEAFF | TGTGCCAGCAGCCGTATCCCCGACAGGGCGAACACTGAAGCTTTCTTT
NA | TRBJ2-2 | TRBV15 | NA | CATSRDVAGSNTGELFF | TGTGCCACCAGCAGAGATGTGGCAGGATCGAACACCGGGGAGCTGTTTTTT
NA | TRBJ2-1 | TRBV4-2 | TRBD1 | CASSHTKTGVRNEQFF | TGTGCCAGCAGCCATACTAAGACAGGGGTTAGGAATGAGCAGTTCTTC
NA | TRBJ1-1 | TRBV27 | NA | CASSFRGASTMNTEAFF | TGTGCCAGCAGTTTTCGAGGCGCCTCAACAATGAACACTGAAGCTTTCTTT
NA | TRBJ2-7 | TRBV28 | TRBD2 | CASRGLIGAGLLDEQYF | TGTGCCAGCAGGGGACTGATCGGAGCGGGGTTATTAGACGAGCAGTACTTC
NA | TRBJ2-1 | TRBV5-6 | TRBD1 | CASSLWTGGMNEQFF | TGTGCCAGCAGCTTGTGGACAGGGGGCATGAATGAGCAGTTCTTC
once | TRBJ2-2 | TRBV4-3 | NA | CASSQRTGRGELFF | TGCGCCAGCAGCCAGCGTACAGGGCGCGGGGAGCTGTTTTTT
NA | TRBJ1-5 | TRBV18 | NA | CASSLGLNQPQHF | TGTGCCAGCTCTCTGGGCCTAAATCAGCCCCAGCATTTT
NA | TRBJ2-6 | TRBV13 | NA | CASSPGFGDSGANVLTF | TGTGCCAGCAGCCCCGGGTTCGGGGATTCCGGGGCCAACGTCCTGACTTTC
NA | TRBJ2-7 | TRBV18 | TRBD1 | CASSGTGLTYEQYF | TGTGCCAGCTCAGGGACAGGGCTAACCTACGAGCAGTACTTC
NA | TRBJ2-1 | TRBV5-1 | NA | CASSSTGEQFF | TGCGCCAGCAGCTCGACGGGTGAGCAGTTCTTC
NA | TRBJ2-7 | TRBV7-2 | NA | CASSLARRSSYEQYF | TGTGCCAGCAGCTTAGCACGGAGGTCCAGCTACGAGCAGTACTTC
NA | TRBJ2-3 | TRBV11-3 | NA | CASSLRGPSTDTQYF | TGTGCCAGCAGCTTAAGAGGGCCTAGCACAGATACGCAGTATTTT
NA | TRBJ1-2 | TRBV14 | NA | CASRQAGANYGYTF | TGTGCCAGCAGACAGGCGGGAGCTAACTATGGCTACACCTTC
NA | TRBJ2-1 | TRBV28 | NA | CASSLNSGPGKQFF | TGTGCCAGCAGTTTGAATTCAGGGCCCGGCAAGCAGTTCTTC
NA | TRBJ2-7 | TRBV25-1 | NA | CASNSGHHYEQYF | TGTGCCAGCAACTCGGGACATCACTACGAGCAGTACTTC
NA | TRBJ1-2 | TRBV11-3 | NA | CASSPEANYGYTF | TGTGCCAGCAGCCCGGAGGCTAACTATGGCTACACCTTC
NA | TRBJ2-5 | TRBV2 | TRBD2 | CASSENGRAFQETQYF | TGTGCCAGCAGTGAAAATGGGAGGGCCTTTCAAGAGACCCAGTACTTC
NA | TRBJ2-1 | TRBV10-3 | TRBD2 | CAISDLAGGASRSYNEQFF | TGTGCCATCAGTGATTTAGCGGGAGGGGCCAGTCGCTCCTACAATGAGCAGTTCTTC
NA | TRBJ1-2 | TRBV4-1 | NA | CASSQGQGNHGYTF | TGCGCCAGCAGCCAAGGCCAGGGGAACCATGGCTACACCTTC
NA | TRBJ2-7 | TRBV7-2 | TRBD2 | CASSLNSLAGGSYEQYF | TGTGCCAGCAGCTTAAATTCACTAGCGGGGGGCTCCTACGAGCAGTACTTC
NA | TRBJ2-7 | TRBV27 | TRBD2 | CASSLSSGLTYEQYF | TGTGCCAGCAGTTTATCTAGCGGGTTAACCTACGAGCAGTACTTC
NA | TRBJ2-7 | TRBV28 | TRBD2 | CASSPRAPKRESSYEQYF | TGTGCCAGCAGTCCTCGGGCCCCAAAGCGGGAGTCTTCCTACGAGCAGTACTTC
NA | TRBJ2-1 | TRBV19 | TRBD2 | CASSTRSGGDRYNEQFF | TGTGCCAGTAGTACCCGTAGCGGGGGGGACCGTTACAATGAGCAGTTCTTC
NA | TRBJ2-3 | TRBV5-1 | NA | CASSLVAERRADTQYF | TGCGCCAGCAGCTTGGTGGCAGAACGGCGGGCAGATACGCAGTATTTT